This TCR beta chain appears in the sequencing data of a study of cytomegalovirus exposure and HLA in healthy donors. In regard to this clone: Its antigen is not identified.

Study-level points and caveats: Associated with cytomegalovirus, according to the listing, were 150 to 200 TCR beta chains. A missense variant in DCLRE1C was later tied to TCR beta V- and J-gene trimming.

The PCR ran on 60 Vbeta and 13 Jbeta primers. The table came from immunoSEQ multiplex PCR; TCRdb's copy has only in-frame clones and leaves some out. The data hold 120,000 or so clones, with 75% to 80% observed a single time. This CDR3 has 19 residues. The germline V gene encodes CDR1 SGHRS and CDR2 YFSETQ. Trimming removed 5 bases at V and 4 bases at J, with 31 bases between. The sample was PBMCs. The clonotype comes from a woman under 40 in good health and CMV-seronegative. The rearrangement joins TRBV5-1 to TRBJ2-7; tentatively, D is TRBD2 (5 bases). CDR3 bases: TGCGCCAGCAGGAACAATCGACTTTGGGAGCCGAGCGGTAAGTACGAGCAGTACTTC. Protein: CASRNNRLWEPSGKYEQYF.